Following are 5 T cell receptor beta chains from one sample sequenced in a study of early T cells in non-severe SARS-CoV-2 infection. TCRdb reprocessed the 5' RACE reads with MiXCR, giving one entry per CDR3 protein. Of 75,000 to 90,000 distinct CDR3 sequences in the sample, about 15% were seen once. Sequenced sample: whole blood. These receptor sequences come from an adult who was a healthcare worker with PCR-confirmed SARS-CoV-2 infection or an uninfected control (not recorded which).

This clonotype was detected many times. V usage is TRBV9 and J usage is TRBJ2-1; the match to TRBD2 covers 9 bases. The J segment lost 8 bases and the V segment lost 0 bases, leaving 9 bases of the junction unmatched. This CDR3 is built from 16 residues. Germline V CDR1 and CDR2: SGDLS, YYNGEE. CDR3 nucleotide sequence: TGTGCCAGCAGCGTAGACGGCGGGAGGGCCGGGGATGAGCAGTTCTTC. Translated: CASSVDGGRAGDEQFF.

This clonotype occurred a few times. The chain employs TRBV10-1 and TRBJ2-5; D might be TRBD1 or TRBD2, each matching 5 bases. The germline CDR1 and CDR2 sequences are WNHNN and SYGVQD (reference sequence). This CDR3 is 15 amino acids long. The V end was cut by 5 bases, the J end by 4 bases, with 17 bases between. CDR3 bases: TGCGCCAGCAGTCCGTCAATCTGGGGGTTAGAGACCCAGTACTTC. Protein sequence: CASSPSIWGLETQYF.

Many counts were recorded for this clonotype. This rearrangement joins TRBV5-1 to TRBJ1-6; weak D call: TRBD1 (5 bases). V was cut by 6 bases and J by 7 bases, with 14 bases left in between. CDR3 length: 14 residues. CDR1 is SGHRS, CDR2 YFSETQ, per germline. CDR3 coding DNA: TGCGCCAGCAAACAGGACATCCGCAATTCACCCCTCCACTTT. This translates into CASKQDIRNSPLHF. Combining the CDR3 with reference TRBV5-1 and TRBJ1-6 gives the whole variable domain KAGVTQTPRYLIKTRGQQVTLSCSPISGHRSVSWYQQTPGQGLQFLFEYFSETQRNKGNFPGRFSGRQFSNSRSEMNVSTLELGDSALYLCASKQDIRNSPLHFGNGTRLTVT.

This chain connects TRBV18 to TRBJ1-5; D gene uncertain. The germline V and J ends were trimmed by 8 bases and 9 bases, with 5 bases remaining between them. This CDR3 region has 9 residues. Germline values: CDR1 KGHSH, CDR2 LQKENI. The CDR3 reads CASPPPQHF. CDR3 DNA sequence: TGTGCCAGCCCCCCGCCCCAGCATTTT.

This clonotype was observed many times. This sequence joins TRBV5-8 and TRBJ1-1; D not resolved. V was pared by 0 bases and J by 5 bases, with 5 bases between. The CDR3 consists of 12 residues. CDR1 is SGHTS, CDR2 YDEGEE, per germline. The CDR3 sequence: CASSLVGTEAFF. DNA of the CDR3: TGTGCCAGCAGCTTGGTAGGGACTGAAGCTTTCTTT.